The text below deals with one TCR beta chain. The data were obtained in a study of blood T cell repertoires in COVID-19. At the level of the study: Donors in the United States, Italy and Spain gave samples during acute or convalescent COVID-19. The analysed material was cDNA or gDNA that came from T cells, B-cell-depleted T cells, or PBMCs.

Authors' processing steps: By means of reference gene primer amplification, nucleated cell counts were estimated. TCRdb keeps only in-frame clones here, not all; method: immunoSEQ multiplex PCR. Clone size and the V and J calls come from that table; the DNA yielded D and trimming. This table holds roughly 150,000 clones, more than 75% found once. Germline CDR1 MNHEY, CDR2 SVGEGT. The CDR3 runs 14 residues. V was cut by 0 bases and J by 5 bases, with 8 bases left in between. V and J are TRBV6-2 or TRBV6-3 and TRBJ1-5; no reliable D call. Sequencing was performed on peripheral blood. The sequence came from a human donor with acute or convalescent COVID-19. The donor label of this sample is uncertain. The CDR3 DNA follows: TGTGCCAGCAGTTACTCCAACCTATATCAGCCCCAGCATTTT. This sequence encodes CASSYSNLYQPQHF.